One sample yielded the 8 T cell receptor beta chains listed below, sequenced in a study of beta chain features in type 1 diabetes. Expressed TCRB transcripts were sequenced because the isolated RNA had all been reverse transcribed beforehand. The repertoire was sequenced with immunoSEQ multiplex PCR; TCRdb's copy has only in-frame clones and lacks some. Here the sample spans about 900,000 clones, around a sixth being singletons. Sequencing was carried out using naive CD4+ T cells from blood. Receptors originate from a woman under 30 in good health.

This chain links TRBV28 with TRBJ2-7; 9 bases align to TRBD1. There are 15 residues in the CDR3. V gave up 4 bases and J gave up 4 bases; unmatched junction bases: 8. Germline CDR1 reads MDHEN; CDR2 reads SYDVKM. As DNA, the CDR3 is TGTGCCAGCAGTTCCTCCGGGACAGGGTGGTACGAGCAGTACTTC. Its protein is CASSSSGTGWYEQYF. Full variable domain (outside the CDR3, taken from reference TRBV28 and TRBJ2-7): DVKVTQSSRYLVKRTGEKVFLECVQDMDHENMFWYRQDPGLGLRLIYFSYDVKMKEKGDIPEGYSVSREKKERFSLILESASTNQTSMYLCASSSSGTGWYEQYFGPGTRLTVT.

This clone was observed a few times. Other DNA sequences in this specimen translate into the identical CDR3. The chain has TRBV11-2 and TRBJ2-3; either TRBD1 or TRBD2 may fit D (5 bases each). CDR1 is SGHAT, CDR2 FQNNGV, per germline. Trimming removed 1 base from V and 4 bases from J, with 6 bases in between. The CDR3 is 13 amino acids. The CDR3 spells CASSLVGADTQYF. The CDR3 nucleotides are TGTGCCAGCAGCTTAGTGGGGGCAGATACGCAGTATTTT.

In this sample, this clone turned up a few times. The CDR3 sequence: CASSHSYRGETQYF. The CDR3 nucleotides read TGTGCCAGCAGCCACAGCTATAGGGGAGAGACCCAGTACTTC. The chain employs TRBV7-2 and TRBJ2-5; TRBD1 is a possible D gene (5 bases). CDR3 length: 14 amino acids. In germline, CDR1 is SGHTA, CDR2 FQGNSA. Trimming pared 5 bases from V and 4 bases from J, leaving 14 bases between.

This clone was observed a few times. The genes are TRBV27 and TRBJ2-5; no reliable D call. The CDR3 covers 12 residues. CDR1 MNHEY and CDR2 SMNVEV come from the germline V gene (reference sequence). V dropped 6 bases and J dropped 3 bases, with 8 bases sitting between them. The CDR3 is CASRKNKETQYF. For the CDR3, the DNA is TGTGCCAGCAGGAAAAACAAAGAGACCCAGTACTTC.

A few counts support this clone. The chain carries TRBV7-9 and TRBJ2-1; 7 positions match TRBD2. The CDR3 has 15 residues. The V gene end was trimmed by 6 bases and the J gene end by 4 bases; junction bases not matched to a gene: 9. Germline loops: CDR1 SEHNR, CDR2 FQNEAQ (reference sequence). Written as DNA, the CDR3 is TGTGCCAGCAGACCGAGGACTAGAGAGTACAATGAGCAGTTCTTC. Translation gives CASRPRTREYNEQFF.

This clone has just a few counts. The J gene is TRBJ1-3, the V gene TRBV28; 7 positions match TRBD1. Trimming took 3 bases from V and 5 from J; bases not matched to a gene: 4. The CDR3 has 14 amino acids. Looked up from germline, CDR1 is MDHEN and CDR2 is SYDVKM. CDR3 region: CASSLWDSRNTIYF. For the CDR3, the DNA is TGTGCCAGCAGTTTGTGGGACAGTCGAAACACCATATATTTT.

This clone has a handful of counts. This chain connects TRBV7-2 to TRBJ2-2; D remains ambiguous. V lost 2 bases and J lost 5, with 6 bases in between. The CDR3 totals 13 residues. The germline V gene has CDR1 SGHTA and CDR2 FQGNSA. In DNA form, the CDR3 reads TGTGCCAGCAGCTTATTCAGTACCGGGGAGCTGTTTTTT. Amino acid sequence: CASSLFSTGELFF.

The V and J genes are TRBV2 and TRBJ1-1, with 7 bases identical to TRBD1. V trimming: 6 bases; J trimming: 0 bases; junction bases outside the gene matches: 4. CDR1 SNHLY and CDR2 FYNNEI come from the germline V gene. The length of the CDR3 is 14 residues. The CDR3 sequence is CASRKDRMNTEAFF. DNA of the CDR3: TGTGCCAGCAGGAAGGACAGGATGAACACTGAAGCTTTCTTT. Combining the CDR3 with reference TRBV2 and TRBJ1-1 gives the whole variable domain EPEVTQTPSHQVTQMGQEVILRCVPISNHLYFYWYRQILGQKVEFLVSFYNNEISEKSEIFDDQFSVERPDGSNFTLKIRSTKLEDSAMYFCASRKDRMNTEAFFGQGTRLTVV.